This T cell receptor beta chain derives from a study of blood T cell repertoires in COVID-19. Study at large: Samples taken during acute and convalescent COVID-19 were collected in the United States, Italy and Spain.

The V gene end was trimmed by 2 bases and the J gene end by 6 bases; junction bases not matched to a gene: 5. The CDR3 length is 16 residues. Germline CDR1 is LGHDT and CDR2 is YNNKEL (reference sequence). Adults between about 18 and 89 years of age took part from 20 to 25 US areas. Repertoires were generated with immunoSEQ multiplex PCR, while TCRdb's copy carries only in-frame clones and drops some. Here the sample spans about 270,000 clones, over 75% being singletons. The rearrangement joins TRBV3-1 (or the pseudogene TRBV3-2) to TRBJ2-3; TRBD2 aligns across 13 bases. The clonotype originates from a man between 18 and 35 years old who had recovered from COVID-19. The sequencing input was PBMCs or T cells enriched from blood (not recorded which). As DNA, the CDR3 is TGTGCCAGCAGCCAATGGACTAGCGGGAGTTCTGATACGCAGTATTTT. It yields the protein CASSQWTSGSSDTQYF.